The rows below give T cell receptor beta chains drawn from one sample of a study of quantifying T cell responses using KT2 cells. TCRdb re-called the UMI-ligation and nested PCR reads with MiXCR, one entry per CDR3 protein. The table lists 40,000 to 60,000 distinct CDR3 sequences, 9.5% to 13% of them singletons. The sequencing input was PBMCs spiked with cells of the T cell clone KT2. The receptor source for this set is a human donor. CDR3s include the opening cysteine and the closing phenylalanine or tryptophan. The order of the fields is V gene, J gene, CDR3 protein.

V gene: TRBV6-1; J gene: TRBJ2-3; CDR3 protein: CASRPLAPTDTQYF
V gene: TRBV29-1; J gene: TRBJ2-1; CDR3 protein: CSVEDREGVGNEQFF
V gene: TRBV12-3/TRBV12-4; J gene: TRBJ2-2; CDR3 protein: CASSFTRTSWNTGELFF
V gene: TRBV18; J gene: TRBJ1-2; CDR3 protein: CASSPEGRAAGYNYGYNF
V gene: TRBV9; J gene: TRBJ1-1; CDR3 protein: CASSVGLAGTEAFF
V gene: TRBV5-1; J gene: TRBJ2-3; CDR3 protein: CASKALGASTDTQYF
V gene: TRBV29-1; J gene: TRBJ1-2; CDR3 protein: CSGQTGDYGYTF
V gene: TRBV10-1; J gene: TRBJ1-6; CDR3 protein: CASSESGGITSPLHF
V gene: TRBV20-1; J gene: TRBJ2-6; CDR3 protein: CSASPSSGANVLTF
V gene: TRBV6-5; J gene: TRBJ2-1; CDR3 protein: CASSYSTRGDEQFF
V gene: TRBV20-1; J gene: TRBJ1-2; CDR3 protein: CSARDMVAGYTF
V gene: TRBV12-3/TRBV12-4; J gene: TRBJ1-4; CDR3 protein: CASSLTEKLFF
V gene: TRBV5-6; J gene: TRBJ2-1; CDR3 protein: CASSWGPQGSYNEQFF
V gene: TRBV6-5; J gene: TRBJ2-7; CDR3 protein: CASSLTGAYEQYF
V gene: TRBV20-1; J gene: TRBJ2-3; CDR3 protein: CSAPLHGGEADTQYF
V gene: TRBV6-5; J gene: TRBJ1-1; CDR3 protein: CASSSGQGAHTEAFF
V gene: TRBV5-6; J gene: TRBJ1-2; CDR3 protein: CASTLYSGDNSIYGYTF
V gene: TRBV18; J gene: TRBJ2-2; CDR3 protein: CASSPGTTGELFF
V gene: TRBV2; J gene: TRBJ2-1; CDR3 protein: CASSLLRSGNEQFF
V gene: TRBV2; J gene: TRBJ1-5; CDR3 protein: CASSLDRGSNQPQHF
V gene: TRBV5-1; J gene: TRBJ1-4; CDR3 protein: CASSFGPQGDWEKLFF
V gene: TRBV5-1; J gene: TRBJ1-1; CDR3 protein: CASSLTGDRTEAFF
V gene: TRBV5-1; J gene: TRBJ2-3; CDR3 protein: CASSVGLNFGGDTQYF
V gene: TRBV28; J gene: TRBJ2-7; CDR3 protein: CASSLLAGSYEQYF
V gene: TRBV7-9; J gene: TRBJ1-2; CDR3 protein: CASSRDRAGYTF
V gene: TRBV6-5; J gene: TRBJ1-5; CDR3 protein: CASSRTGDSNQPQHF
V gene: TRBV20-1; J gene: TRBJ2-7; CDR3 protein: CSNQPADLYEQYF
V gene: TRBV7-9; J gene: TRBJ1-1; CDR3 protein: CASSYRGGQGSAEAFF
V gene: TRBV11-3; J gene: TRBJ2-1; CDR3 protein: CASSLEGGGYNEQFF
V gene: TRBV10-2; J gene: TRBJ2-7; CDR3 protein: CASNQGQGASYEQYF
V gene: TRBV4-2; J gene: TRBJ1-5; CDR3 protein: CASGDNSNQPQHF
V gene: TRBV12-3/TRBV12-4; J gene: TRBJ2-7; CDR3 protein: CASKKGWDGPYEQYF
V gene: TRBV6-1; J gene: TRBJ1-2; CDR3 protein: CASRKREPDGYTF
V gene: TRBV4-1; J gene: TRBJ2-3; CDR3 protein: CASSQESTPSTDTQYF
V gene: TRBV6-6; J gene: TRBJ1-5; CDR3 protein: CASSSGQGRNQPQHF
V gene: TRBV6-5; J gene: TRBJ1-1; CDR3 protein: CASSYRDRGLEAFF
V gene: TRBV20-1; J gene: TRBJ2-5; CDR3 protein: CSARGQQETQYF
V gene: TRBV5-3; J gene: TRBJ2-1; CDR3 protein: CARSQPGLHNEQFF
V gene: TRBV10-3; J gene: TRBJ1-2; CDR3 protein: CAISMGPGEHGYTF
V gene: TRBV29-1; J gene: TRBJ1-1; CDR3 protein: CSVCRQGLNTEAFF
V gene: TRBV6-4; J gene: TRBJ2-1; CDR3 protein: CASSDSGQLGNEQFF
V gene: TRBV6-5; J gene: TRBJ1-2; CDR3 protein: CASSYSGGYGYTF
V gene: TRBV7-6; J gene: TRBJ1-4; CDR3 protein: CASALAGEKLFF
V gene: TRBV7-9; J gene: TRBJ2-7; CDR3 protein: CASSQWTGRTPEQYF
V gene: TRBV4-3; J gene: TRBJ1-4; CDR3 protein: CASSRGQVSKGEKLFF
V gene: TRBV6-2/TRBV6-3; J gene: TRBJ2-1; CDR3 protein: CASSIGGAGYEQFF
V gene: TRBV14; J gene: TRBJ1-2; CDR3 protein: CASSHSRGNGYTF
V gene: TRBV3-1; J gene: TRBJ1-5; CDR3 protein: CASSQDSEGYSNQPQHF
V gene: TRBV12-3/TRBV12-4; J gene: TRBJ2-1; CDR3 protein: CASSLRSGHTNEQFF
V gene: TRBV29-1; J gene: TRBJ2-1; CDR3 protein: CSLGGNEQFF
V gene: TRBV20-1; J gene: TRBJ2-7; CDR3 protein: CSARDPGSLEQYF